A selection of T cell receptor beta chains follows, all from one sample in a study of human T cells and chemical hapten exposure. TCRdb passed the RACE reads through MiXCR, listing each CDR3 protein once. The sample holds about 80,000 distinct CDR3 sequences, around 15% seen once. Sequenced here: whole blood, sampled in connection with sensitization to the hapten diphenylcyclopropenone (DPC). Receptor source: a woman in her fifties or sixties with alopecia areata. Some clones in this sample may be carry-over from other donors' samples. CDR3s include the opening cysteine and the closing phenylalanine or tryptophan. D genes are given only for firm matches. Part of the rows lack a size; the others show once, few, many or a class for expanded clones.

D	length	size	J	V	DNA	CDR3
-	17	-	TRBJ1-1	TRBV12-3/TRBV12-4	TGTGCCAGCAGCCGAATACGCGGCGGCCGACTTAACACTGAAGCTTTCTTT	CASSRIRGGRLNTEAFF
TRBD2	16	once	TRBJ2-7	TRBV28	TGTGCCAGCCGCGGGACTAGCGGAAGGACGGGCTACGAGCAGTACTTC	CASRGTSGRTGYEQYF
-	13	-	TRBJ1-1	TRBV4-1	TGCGCCAGCAGCCAAGGGGGGCAGGGAAAAGCTTTCTTT	CASSQGGQGKAFF
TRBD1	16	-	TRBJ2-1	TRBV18	TGTGCCAGCTCACCAAGAGACAGGGTCGTTGCTAATGAGCAGTTCTTC	CASSPRDRVVANEQFF
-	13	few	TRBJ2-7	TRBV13	TGTGCCAGCAGCCTTACCAACTCCTACGAGCAGTACTTC	CASSLTNSYEQYF
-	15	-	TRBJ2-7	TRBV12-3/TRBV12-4	TGTGCCAGCAGTTCCGGCGGAGGGAGCTGGGACGAGCAGTACTTC	CASSSGGGSWDEQYF
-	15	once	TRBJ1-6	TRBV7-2	TGTGCCAGCAGCGTTAATGGCCAGGCTAATTCACCCCTCCACTTT	CASSVNGQANSPLHF
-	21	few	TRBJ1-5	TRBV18	TGTGCCAGCTCACCGTTGTTCAATTCCGGTTTAGGGGGGTATAGCAATCAGCCCCAGCATTTT	CASSPLFNSGLGGYSNQPQHF
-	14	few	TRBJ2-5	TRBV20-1	TGCAGTGCTAGTCGGGGTCTCGGCGGTCGGACCCAGTACTTC	CSASRGLGGRTQYF
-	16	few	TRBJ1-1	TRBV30	TGTGCCTGGAGCCCTCTGTTTCCGGGGGCGAACACTGAAGCTTTCTTT	CAWSPLFPGANTEAFF
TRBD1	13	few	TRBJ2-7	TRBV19	TGTGCCAGTAGTCGGACAGGGGACCACGAGCAGTACTTC	CASSRTGDHEQYF
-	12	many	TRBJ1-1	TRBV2	TGTGCCAGCACCCGGGGGCGCACTGAAGCTTTCTTT	CASTRGRTEAFF
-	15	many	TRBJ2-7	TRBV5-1	TGCGCCAGCAGCGGCGGACGGGGCGCTTCCTACGAGCAGTACTTC	CASSGGRGASYEQYF
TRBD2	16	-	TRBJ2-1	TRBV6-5	TGTGCCAGCAGTCATAGCGGGAGCACGTCCTACAATGAGCAGTTCTTC	CASSHSGSTSYNEQFF
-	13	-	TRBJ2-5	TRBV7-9	TGTGCCAGCAGCTCACCCCCTCGGGAGACCCAGTACTTC	CASSSPPRETQYF
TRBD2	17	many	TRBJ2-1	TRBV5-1	TGCGCCAGCAGCTTGTTTTCTGGGACTAGCGGCTACAATGAGCAGTTCTTC	CASSLFSGTSGYNEQFF
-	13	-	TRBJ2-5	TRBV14	TGTGCCAGCAGCCAAGATTTGGACGAGACCCAGTACTTC	CASSQDLDETQYF
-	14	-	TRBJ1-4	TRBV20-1	TGCAGTGCGTTCAACAGGAGAAATAATGAAAAACTGTTTTTT	CSAFNRRNNEKLFF
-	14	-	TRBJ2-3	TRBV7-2	TGTGCCAGCAGCTTAGGGGGGCGAACAGATACGCAGTATTTT	CASSLGGRTDTQYF
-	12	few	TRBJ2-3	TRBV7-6	TGTGCCAGCAGCCCGGCCGGGACTGCGCTGTATTTT	CASSPAGTALYF
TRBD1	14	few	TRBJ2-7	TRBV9	TGTGCCAGCAGCGAGGGACAGTTCGAGGGCGAGCAGTACTTC	CASSEGQFEGEQYF
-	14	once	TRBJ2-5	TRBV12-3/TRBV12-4	TGTGCCAGCAGTGATGGGACTGTACAAGAGACCCAGTACTTC	CASSDGTVQETQYF
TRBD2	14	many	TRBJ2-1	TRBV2	TGTGCCAGCAGCGGTAGCGGGAGAGGTAATGAGCAGTTCTTC	CASSGSGRGNEQFF
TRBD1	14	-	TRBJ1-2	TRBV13	TGTGCCAGCAGCCAAGGGACAGGGAACTATGGCTACACCTTC	CASSQGTGNYGYTF
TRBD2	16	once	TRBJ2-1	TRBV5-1	TGCGCCAGCAGCTCCCTACTAGCGGGAGAGTACAATGAGCAGTTCTTC	CASSSLLAGEYNEQFF
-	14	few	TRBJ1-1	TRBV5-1	TGCGCCAGCAGCCAAACCGTACAGGGTACTGAAGCTTTCTTT	CASSQTVQGTEAFF
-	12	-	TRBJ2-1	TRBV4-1	TGCGCCAGCAGCCAAGCGGGGGAGGAGCAGTTCTTC	CASSQAGEEQFF
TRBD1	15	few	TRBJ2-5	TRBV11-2	TGTGCCAGCAGCTTACAGGGGGCTATCGGAGAGACCCAGTACTTC	CASSLQGAIGETQYF
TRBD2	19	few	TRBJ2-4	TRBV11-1	TGTGCCAGCAGCTTAAGGCCCCTAGCGGGCAGGCTAGCCAAAAACATTCAGTACTTC	CASSLRPLAGRLAKNIQYF
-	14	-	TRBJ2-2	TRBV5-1	TGCGCCAGCAGCTTACGGGCGAACACCGGGGAGCTGTTTTTT	CASSLRANTGELFF